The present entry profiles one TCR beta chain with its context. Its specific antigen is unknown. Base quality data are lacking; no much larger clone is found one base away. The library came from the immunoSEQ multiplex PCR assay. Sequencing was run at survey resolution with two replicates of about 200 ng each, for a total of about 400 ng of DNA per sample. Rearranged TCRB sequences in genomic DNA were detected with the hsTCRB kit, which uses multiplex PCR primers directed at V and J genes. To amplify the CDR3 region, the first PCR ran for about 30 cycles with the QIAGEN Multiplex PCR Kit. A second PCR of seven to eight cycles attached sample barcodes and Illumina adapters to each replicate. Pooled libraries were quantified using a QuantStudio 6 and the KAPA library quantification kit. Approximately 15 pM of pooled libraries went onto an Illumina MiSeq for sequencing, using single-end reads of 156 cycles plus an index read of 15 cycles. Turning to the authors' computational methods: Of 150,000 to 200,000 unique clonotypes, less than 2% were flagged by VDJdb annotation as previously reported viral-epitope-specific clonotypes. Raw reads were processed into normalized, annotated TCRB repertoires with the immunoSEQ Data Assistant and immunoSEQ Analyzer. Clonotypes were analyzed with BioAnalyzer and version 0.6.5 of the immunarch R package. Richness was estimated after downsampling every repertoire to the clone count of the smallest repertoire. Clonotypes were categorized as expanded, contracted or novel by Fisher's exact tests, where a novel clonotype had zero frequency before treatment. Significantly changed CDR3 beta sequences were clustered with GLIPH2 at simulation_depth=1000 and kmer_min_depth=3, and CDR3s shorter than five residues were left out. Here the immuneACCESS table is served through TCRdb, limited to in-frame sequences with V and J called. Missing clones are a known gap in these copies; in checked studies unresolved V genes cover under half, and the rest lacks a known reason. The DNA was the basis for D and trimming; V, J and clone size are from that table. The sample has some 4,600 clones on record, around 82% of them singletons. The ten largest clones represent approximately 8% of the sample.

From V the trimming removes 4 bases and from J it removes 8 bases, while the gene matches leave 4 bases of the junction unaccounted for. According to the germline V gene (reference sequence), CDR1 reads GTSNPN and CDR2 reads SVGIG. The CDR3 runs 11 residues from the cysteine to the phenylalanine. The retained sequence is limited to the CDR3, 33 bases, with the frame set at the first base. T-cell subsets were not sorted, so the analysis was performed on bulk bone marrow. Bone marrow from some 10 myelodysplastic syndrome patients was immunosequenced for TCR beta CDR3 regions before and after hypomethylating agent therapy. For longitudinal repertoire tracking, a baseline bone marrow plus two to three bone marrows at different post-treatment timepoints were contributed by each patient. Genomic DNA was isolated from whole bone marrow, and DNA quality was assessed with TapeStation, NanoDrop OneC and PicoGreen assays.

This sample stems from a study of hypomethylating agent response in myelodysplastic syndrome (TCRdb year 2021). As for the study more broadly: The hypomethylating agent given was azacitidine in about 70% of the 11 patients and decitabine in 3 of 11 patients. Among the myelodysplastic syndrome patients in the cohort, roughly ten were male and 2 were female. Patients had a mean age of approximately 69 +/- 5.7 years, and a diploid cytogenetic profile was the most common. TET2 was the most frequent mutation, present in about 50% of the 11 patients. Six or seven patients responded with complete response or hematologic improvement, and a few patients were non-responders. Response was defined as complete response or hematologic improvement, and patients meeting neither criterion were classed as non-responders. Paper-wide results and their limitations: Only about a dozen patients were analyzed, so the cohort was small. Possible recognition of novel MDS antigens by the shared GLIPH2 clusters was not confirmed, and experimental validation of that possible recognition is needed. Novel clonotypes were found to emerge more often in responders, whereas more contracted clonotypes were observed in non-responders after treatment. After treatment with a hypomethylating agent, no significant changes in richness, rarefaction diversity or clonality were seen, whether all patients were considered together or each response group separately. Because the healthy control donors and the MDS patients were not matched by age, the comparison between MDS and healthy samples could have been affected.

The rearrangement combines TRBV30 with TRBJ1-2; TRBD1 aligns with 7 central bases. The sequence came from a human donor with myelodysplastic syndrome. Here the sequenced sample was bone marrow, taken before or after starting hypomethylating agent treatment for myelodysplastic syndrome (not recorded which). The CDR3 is CAWTVDRGYTF. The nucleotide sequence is TGTGCCTGGACCGTGGACAGGGGCTACACCTTC.